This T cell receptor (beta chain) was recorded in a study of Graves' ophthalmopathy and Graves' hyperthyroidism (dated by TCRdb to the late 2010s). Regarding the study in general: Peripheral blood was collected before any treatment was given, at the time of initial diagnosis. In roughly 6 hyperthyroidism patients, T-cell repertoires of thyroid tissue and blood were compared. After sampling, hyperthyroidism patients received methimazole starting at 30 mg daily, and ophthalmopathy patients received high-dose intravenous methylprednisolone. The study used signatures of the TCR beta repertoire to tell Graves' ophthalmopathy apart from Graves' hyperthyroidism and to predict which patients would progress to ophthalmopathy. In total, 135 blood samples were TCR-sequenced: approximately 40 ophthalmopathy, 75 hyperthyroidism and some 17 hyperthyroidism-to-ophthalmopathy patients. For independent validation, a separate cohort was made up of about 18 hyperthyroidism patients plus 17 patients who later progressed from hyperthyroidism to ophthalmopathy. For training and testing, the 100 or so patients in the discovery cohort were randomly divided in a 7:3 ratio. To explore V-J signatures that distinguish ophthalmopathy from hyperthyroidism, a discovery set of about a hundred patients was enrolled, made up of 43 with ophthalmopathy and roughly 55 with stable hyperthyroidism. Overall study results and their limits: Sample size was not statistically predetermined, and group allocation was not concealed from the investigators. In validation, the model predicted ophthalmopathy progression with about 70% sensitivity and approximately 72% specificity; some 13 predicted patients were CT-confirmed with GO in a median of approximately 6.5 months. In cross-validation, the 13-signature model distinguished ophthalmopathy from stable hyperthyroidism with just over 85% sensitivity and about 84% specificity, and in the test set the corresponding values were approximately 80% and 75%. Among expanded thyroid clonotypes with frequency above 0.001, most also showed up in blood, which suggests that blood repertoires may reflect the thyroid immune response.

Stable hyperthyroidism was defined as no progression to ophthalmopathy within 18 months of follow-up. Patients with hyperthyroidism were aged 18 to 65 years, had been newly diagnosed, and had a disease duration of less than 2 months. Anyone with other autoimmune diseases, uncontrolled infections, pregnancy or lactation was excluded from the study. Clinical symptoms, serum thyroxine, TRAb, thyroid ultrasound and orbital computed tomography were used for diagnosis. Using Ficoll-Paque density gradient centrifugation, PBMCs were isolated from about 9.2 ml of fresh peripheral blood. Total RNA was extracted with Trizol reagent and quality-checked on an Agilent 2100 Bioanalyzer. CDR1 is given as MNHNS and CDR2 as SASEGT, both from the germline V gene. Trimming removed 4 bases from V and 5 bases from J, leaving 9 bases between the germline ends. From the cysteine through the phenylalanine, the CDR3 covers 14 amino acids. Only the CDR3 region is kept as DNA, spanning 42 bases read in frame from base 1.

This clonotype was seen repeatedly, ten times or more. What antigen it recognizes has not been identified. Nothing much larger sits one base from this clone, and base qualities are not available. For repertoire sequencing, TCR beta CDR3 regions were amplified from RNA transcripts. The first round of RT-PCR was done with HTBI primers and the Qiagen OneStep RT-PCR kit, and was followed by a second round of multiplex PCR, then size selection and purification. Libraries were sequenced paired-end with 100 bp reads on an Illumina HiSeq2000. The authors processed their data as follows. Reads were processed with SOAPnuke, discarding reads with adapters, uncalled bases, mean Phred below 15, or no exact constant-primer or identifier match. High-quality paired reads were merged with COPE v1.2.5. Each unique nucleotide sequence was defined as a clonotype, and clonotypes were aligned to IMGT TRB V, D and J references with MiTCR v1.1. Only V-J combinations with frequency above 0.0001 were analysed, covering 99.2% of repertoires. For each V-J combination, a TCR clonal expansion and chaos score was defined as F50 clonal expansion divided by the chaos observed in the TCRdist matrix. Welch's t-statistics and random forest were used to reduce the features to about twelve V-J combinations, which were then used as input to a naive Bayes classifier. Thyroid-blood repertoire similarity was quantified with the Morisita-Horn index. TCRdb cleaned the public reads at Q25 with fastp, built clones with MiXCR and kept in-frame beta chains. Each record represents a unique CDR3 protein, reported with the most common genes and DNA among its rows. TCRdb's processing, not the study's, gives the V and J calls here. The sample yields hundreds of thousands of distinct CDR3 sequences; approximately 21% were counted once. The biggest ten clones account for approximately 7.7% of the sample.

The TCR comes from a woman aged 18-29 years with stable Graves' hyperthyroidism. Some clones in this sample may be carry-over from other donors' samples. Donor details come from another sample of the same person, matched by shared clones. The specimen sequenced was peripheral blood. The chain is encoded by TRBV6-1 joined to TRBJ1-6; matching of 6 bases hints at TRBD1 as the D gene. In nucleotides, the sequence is TGTGCCAGCAGTGCCCGGGACAATAATTCACCCCTCCACTTT. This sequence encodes CASSARDNNSPLHF.